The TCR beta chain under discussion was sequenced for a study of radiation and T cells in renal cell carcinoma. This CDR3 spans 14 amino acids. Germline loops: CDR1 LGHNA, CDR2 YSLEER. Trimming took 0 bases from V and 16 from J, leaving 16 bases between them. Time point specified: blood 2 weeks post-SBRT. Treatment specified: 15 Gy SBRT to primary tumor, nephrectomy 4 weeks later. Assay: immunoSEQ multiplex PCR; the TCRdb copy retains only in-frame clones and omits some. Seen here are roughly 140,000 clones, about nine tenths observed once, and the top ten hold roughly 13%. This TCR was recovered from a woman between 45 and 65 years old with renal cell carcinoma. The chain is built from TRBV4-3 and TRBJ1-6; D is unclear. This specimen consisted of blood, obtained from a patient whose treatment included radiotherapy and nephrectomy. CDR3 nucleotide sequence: TGCGCCAGCAGCCAAGACACTCAGGAGCCCCTGCTCCACTTT. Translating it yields CASSQDTQEPLLHF.